This is a list of T cell receptor beta chains from one sample in a study of OX40 agonist ivuxolimab in advanced cancers. TCRdb keeps only in-frame clones here, not all; method: immunoSEQ multiplex PCR. The data show about 92,000 clones, with roughly four fifths seen just once and roughly 5.8% held by the top ten. The material sequenced was CD4+ or CD8+ T cells sorted from blood, taken in a trial of the OX40 agonist ivuxolimab. These TCRs come from an adult with an advanced solid tumor such as melanoma, head and neck, liver or kidney cancer. The CDR3 runs from the conserved cysteine through the conserved F or W. A D gene is named only where the DNA matches it firmly. Clone size appears in some rows only: once, few, many, or a class for an expanded clone.

V,J,size,D,DNA,CDR3
TRBV7-2,TRBJ2-3,once,.,TGTGCCAGCACCGGAGGGTATACGCAGTATTTT,CASTGGYTQYF
TRBV19,TRBJ2-5,.,TRBD1,TGTGCCAGTAGTCCGTGGACAGGGGGGGAGACCCAGTACTTC,CASSPWTGGETQYF
TRBV29-1,TRBJ1-6,.,.,TGCAGCGTTGGAGAGAATTCGGAATCACCCCTCCACTTT,CSVGENSESPLHF
TRBV11-1,TRBJ2-3,.,TRBD2,TGTGCCAGCAGCTCCGGACTAGCGGGAGACACAGATACGCAGTATTTT,CASSSGLAGDTDTQYF
TRBV7-9,TRBJ1-1,.,.,TGTGCCAGCAGCACGTCAGGGTTGGGCACTGAAGCTTTCTTT,CASSTSGLGTEAFF
TRBV7-8,TRBJ2-7,.,.,TGTGCCAGCAGCTTACGGCGGGAAAGGGGGTACGAGCAGTACTTC,CASSLRRERGYEQYF
TRBV19,TRBJ1-1,.,TRBD1,TGTGCCAGTAGTACAGGGGGCGGGAACACTGAAGCTTTCTTT,CASSTGGGNTEAFF
TRBV4-2,TRBJ2-1,.,TRBD2,TGTGCCAGCAGCCAAGGGAGCGCAGAGCGGGGGGGTCCTCTGCAGTTCTTC,CASSQGSAERGGPLQFF
TRBV9,TRBJ2-7,.,.,TGTGCCAGCAGCGTGGCAGCCTCCGGGGGAGAGCAGTACTTC,CASSVAASGGEQYF
TRBV19,TRBJ2-5,.,.,TGTGCCAGTAGTATGCTGGGTCGGGAGGAGACCCAGTACTTC,CASSMLGREETQYF
TRBV6-5,TRBJ1-1,once,.,TGTGCCAGCAGTTGGGGGGGCTCCACTGAAGCTTTCTTT,CASSWGGSTEAFF
TRBV5-1,TRBJ1-2,.,.,TGCGCCAGCAGCTTGGAGGGACGGGACTATGGCTACACCTTC,CASSLEGRDYGYTF
TRBV7-2,TRBJ2-7,.,TRBD2,TGTGCCAGCAGCTTAAAGGCGGGGGGCAGGGCCTACGAGCAGTACTTC,CASSLKAGGRAYEQYF
TRBV6-1,TRBJ2-5,.,.,TGTGCCAGCAGTGAAGCGAGAGGGGCACAGTACTTC,CASSEARGAQYF
TRBV1,TRBJ2-6,.,.,TGCACCAGCAGCAGTTCAAGGACAGGGGTTTTTTTTGGGGCCAACGTCCTGACTTTC,CTSSSSRTGVFFGANVLTF
TRBV4-2,TRBJ1-2,once,.,TGTGCCAGCAGCCAAGATCGGAATGGCCTTTATGGCTACACCTTC,CASSQDRNGLYGYTF
TRBV19,TRBJ2-7,.,.,TGTGCCAGTAGTGTTAGTAACCTCCAGGGGCAAGGCGAGCAGTACTTC,CASSVSNLQGQGEQYF
TRBV15,TRBJ2-3,.,.,TGTGCCACCAGCAGAGAAACCCAGGTCACAGATACGCAGTATTTT,CATSRETQVTDTQYF
TRBV5-3,TRBJ2-7,.,.,TGTGCCAGCAGCCAAGAGGGGAGCAGGGGCTACGAGCAGTACTTC,CASSQEGSRGYEQYF
TRBV25-1,TRBJ2-3,.,TRBD2,TGTGCCAGCAGTGCCGGGAGGGTAGGAGATACGCAGTATTTT,CASSAGRVGDTQYF
TRBV6-6,TRBJ2-2,.,TRBD1,TGTGCCAGCAGTACGCAGGGGGCGGTCGCCGGGGAGCTGTTTTTT,CASSTQGAVAGELFF
TRBV7-6,TRBJ2-1,.,TRBD2,TGTGCCAGCAGCGCTCGGACTAGCGGGGGGGCCAATGAGCAGTTCTTC,CASSARTSGGANEQFF
TRBV29-1,TRBJ2-7,.,.,TGCAGCGTTTTAGACAGGCTTACCTACGAGCAGTACTTC,CSVLDRLTYEQYF
TRBV6-5,TRBJ2-7,.,TRBD1,TGTGCCAGCAGTTGGGGGACAGGGCCGTACGAGCAGTACTTC,CASSWGTGPYEQYF
TRBV29-1,TRBJ2-6,.,.,TGCAGCGTTGAAAAGTATAAAGAGGCGGCTGGGGCCAACGTCCTGACTTTC,CSVEKYKEAAGANVLTF
TRBV27,TRBJ2-3,.,TRBD2,TGTGCCAGCAGCCGGACTAGCGGGAGTTCAGATACGCAGTATTTT,CASSRTSGSSDTQYF
TRBV15,TRBJ2-1,.,TRBD2,TGTGCCACCAGCAGATCCCCTGGGGGAAGGGGACTAGCGGGCTACAATGAGCAGTTCTTC,CATSRSPGGRGLAGYNEQFF
TRBV18,TRBJ2-7,.,.,TGTGCCAGCTCACCCGAGAGCTCCTACGAGCAGTACTTC,CASSPESSYEQYF
TRBV7-6,TRBJ1-5,.,.,TGTGCCAGCAGCTTACCTGGCGGGCCCCAGCATTTT,CASSLPGGPQHF
TRBV4-3,TRBJ2-6,.,.,TGCGCCAGCAGCCAAGATGCCTCTGGGACCAACGTCCTGACTTTC,CASSQDASGTNVLTF
TRBV6-5,TRBJ1-4,.,.,TGTGCCAGCAGGAAACAGGGAGTTACTAATGAAAAACTGTTTTTT,CASRKQGVTNEKLFF
TRBV5-6,TRBJ1-1,.,TRBD1,TGTGCCAGCAGCTTAAATCCGGGACAGGGTGAAGCTTTCTTT,CASSLNPGQGEAFF
TRBV5-6,TRBJ2-7,.,TRBD1,TGTGCCAGCAGCTTGTATACAGGGGGAACTAGAGTGAAGTACGAGCAGTACTTC,CASSLYTGGTRVKYEQYF
TRBV5-1,TRBJ2-1,.,TRBD2,TGCGCCAGCAGCTTGGGGTGGGCTAGCGGGAGAGGGAATGAGCAGTTCTTC,CASSLGWASGRGNEQFF
TRBV6-1,TRBJ2-3,.,TRBD2,TGTGCCATTCAGCGGGGGGGCGTGACAGATACGCAGTATTTT,CAIQRGGVTDTQYF
TRBV29-1,TRBJ1-2,.,.,TGCAGCGTCGAAAAGACAGGCCATGGCTACACCTTC,CSVEKTGHGYTF
TRBV5-4,TRBJ2-7,once,.,TGTGCCAGCAGCTTGAATAGGCGTCCGGGCGAGCAGTACTTC,CASSLNRRPGEQYF
TRBV2,TRBJ2-4,.,TRBD1,TGTGCCAGCAGTGAACAGGGGGTGGGCAAAAACATTCAGTACTTC,CASSEQGVGKNIQYF
TRBV9,TRBJ1-1,.,.,TGTGCCAGCAGCGCCCTTTCTTTCTCGAACACTGAAGCTTTCTTT,CASSALSFSNTEAFF
TRBV9,TRBJ2-3,few,TRBD2,TGTGCCAGCAGCGTAAGCGGGAGGGCCGCAGATACGCAGTATTTT,CASSVSGRAADTQYF
TRBV5-1,TRBJ1-1,.,.,TGCGCCAGCCGAGAGAGGTTGTCGAACACTGAAGCTTTCTTT,CASRERLSNTEAFF
TRBV7-8,TRBJ2-5,.,.,TGTGCCAGCAGCCCACAGGGAGGAGAGACCCAGTACTTC,CASSPQGGETQYF